This is a list of T cell receptor beta chains from one sample in a study of post-analysis software for immune sequencing data. TCRdb independently ran MiXCR on the PCR reads; one entry per CDR3 protein. Of hundreds of thousands of distinct CDR3 sequences detected, around 33% appear once; the ten largest clones hold over 10%. The sequencing input was blood. The receptors were sampled from a girl aged 10 to 17 with multiple sclerosis. Both conserved end residues are part of each CDR3.

v_gene: TRBV5-1; CDR3aa: CASSDLDLETQYF
v_gene: TRBV5-1; CDR3aa: CASSSSGTGAFEQYF
v_gene: TRBV15; CDR3aa: CATSRDQWGQLDEQYF
v_gene: TRBV12-3/TRBV12-4; CDR3aa: CASSLRQDYGYTF
v_gene: TRBV5-1; CDR3aa: CASSRQGERPDTQYF
v_gene: TRBV20-1; CDR3aa: CSARGLTSGGHSYNEQFF
v_gene: TRBV12-3/TRBV12-4; CDR3aa: CASSLQGFHGYTF
v_gene: TRBV28; CDR3aa: CASSFRRVPSEEQYF
v_gene: TRBV10-3; CDR3aa: CAIRLTGNYNSPLHF
v_gene: TRBV9; CDR3aa: CASSVETGGVTEAFF
v_gene: TRBV15; CDR3aa: CATSRGTPYEQYF
v_gene: TRBV5-1; CDR3aa: CASSLAHSAGTVTYEQYF
v_gene: TRBV12-3/TRBV12-4; CDR3aa: CASSSQGSNQPQHF
v_gene: TRBV28; CDR3aa: CASSLRPGETEAFF
v_gene: TRBV28; CDR3aa: CASGASNQPQHF
v_gene: TRBV6-5; CDR3aa: CASSSAGGGANTEAFF
v_gene: TRBV12-3/TRBV12-4; CDR3aa: CASSQKTSGGYNEQFF
v_gene: TRBV7-2; CDR3aa: CASSWGGAINGYTF
v_gene: TRBV7-9; CDR3aa: CASSHGGRIYSNQPQHF
v_gene: TRBV14; CDR3aa: CASSQKSKQYF
v_gene: TRBV12-3/TRBV12-4; CDR3aa: CASSPGTGDTTEAFF
v_gene: TRBV5-1; CDR3aa: CASSLDASSQNEQFF
v_gene: TRBV12-3/TRBV12-4; CDR3aa: CASSLGGTGSSPLHF
v_gene: TRBV7-9; CDR3aa: CASSQGLTTDTQYF
v_gene: TRBV11-3; CDR3aa: CASSSRTGGNQETQYF
v_gene: TRBV6-1; CDR3aa: CASRSPLGTNEKLFF
v_gene: TRBV29-1; CDR3aa: CSYMTRQKSGANVLTF
v_gene: TRBV5-1; CDR3aa: CASRVIGNTGELFF
v_gene: TRBV6-1; CDR3aa: CASSEIGRQETQYF
v_gene: TRBV11-2; CDR3aa: CASSLDWRDEQFF
v_gene: TRBV11-2; CDR3aa: CASSSGLQNTQYF
v_gene: TRBV7-2; CDR3aa: CASSARQGIIGYTF
v_gene: TRBV4-1; CDR3aa: CASSKLRLAGIYNEQFF
v_gene: TRBV27; CDR3aa: CASSFFRGGYYEQYF
v_gene: TRBV27; CDR3aa: CASSLSAGYEQYF
v_gene: TRBV12-3/TRBV12-4; CDR3aa: CASSLGLAGVEETQYF
v_gene: TRBV7-8; CDR3aa: CASTEAGRGNYGYTF
v_gene: TRBV6-4; CDR3aa: CASTSLAGVSTDTQYF
v_gene: TRBV25-1; CDR3aa: CASSGTRDRGYEQYF
v_gene: TRBV29-1; CDR3aa: CSVQQSYEQYF
v_gene: TRBV9; CDR3aa: CASSGAANCGYTF
v_gene: TRBV5-1; CDR3aa: CASSLAWGTDTQYF
v_gene: TRBV29-1; CDR3aa: CSAFDNEQFF
v_gene: TRBV7-9; CDR3aa: CASSLVSGVSSYEQYF
v_gene: TRBV20-1; CDR3aa: CSASRWAGGLADTQYF
v_gene: TRBV27; CDR3aa: CASSSSAGDTAYEQYF
v_gene: TRBV27; CDR3aa: CASSLWDGNEQFF
v_gene: TRBV7-2; CDR3aa: CASARLAASTDTQYF
v_gene: TRBV19; CDR3aa: CASRLGGGNQPQHF
v_gene: TRBV11-1; CDR3aa: CASSRNSNQPQHF
v_gene: TRBV18; CDR3aa: CASSPRNPQLYGYTF
v_gene: TRBV20-1; CDR3aa: CSAWGLAGLSEQYF
v_gene: TRBV6-5; CDR3aa: CASSYAGQGFHEQYF
v_gene: TRBV11-2; CDR3aa: CASSFPTGSYEQYF
v_gene: TRBV5-1; CDR3aa: CASSLGMGLANYEQYF
v_gene: TRBV5-1; CDR3aa: CASSLSSGGAHNKQFF
v_gene: TRBV29-1; CDR3aa: CSVGLAGPGAQYF
v_gene: TRBV4-2; CDR3aa: CASSQEGGAGLGKTEAFF
v_gene: TRBV7-2; CDR3aa: CASSPSRDNEQFF